The source of this TCR beta chain is a study of cytomegalovirus exposure and HLA in healthy donors. The CDR3 runs 16 residues. Trimming removed 5 bases from V and 5 bases from J, with 21 bases in between. The germline gives CDR1 MNHEY, CDR2 SMNVEV (reference sequence). Overall study findings and caveats: A later analysis appeared to link common viral pathogens to several of the most significant clusters. Accurate predictions that matched the HLA-A and HLA-B alleles of most subjects were reportedly made from TCR beta sequences. The authors later linked a missense DCLRE1C variant to TCR beta V- and J-gene trimming. Most TCR sequences showed up rarely, but some public TCRs showed up in many donors.

A word on this clone: Its antigen is not known.

Primers for the PCR totalled 60 Vbeta and 13 Jbeta. Clones were sequenced by immunoSEQ multiplex PCR, and TCRdb holds only the in-frame ones, with some missing. The sample holds under 200,000 clones, approximately 80% seen once. This rearrangement joins TRBV27 to TRBJ1-1; no clear D gene. This receptor was taken from a woman between 18 and 29 years old in good health and CMV-seronegative. Sequencing input: PBMCs. CDR3 bases: TGTGCCAGCAGTATACTCTCAAGGAGCGGGAGGACTGAAGCTTTCTTT. Translated: CASSILSRSGRTEAFF.